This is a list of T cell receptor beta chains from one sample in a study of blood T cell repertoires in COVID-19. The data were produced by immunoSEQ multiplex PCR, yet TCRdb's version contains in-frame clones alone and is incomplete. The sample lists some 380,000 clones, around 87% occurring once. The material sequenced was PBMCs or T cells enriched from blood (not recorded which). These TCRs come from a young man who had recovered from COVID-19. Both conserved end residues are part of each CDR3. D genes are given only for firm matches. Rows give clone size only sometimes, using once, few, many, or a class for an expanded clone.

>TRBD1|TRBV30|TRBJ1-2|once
CAWRDQGDLYGYTF
TGTGCCTGGAGGGACCAGGGGGACCTCTATGGCTACACCTTC
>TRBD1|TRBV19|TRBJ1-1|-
CASTEGQGFDTEAFF
TGTGCCAGTACGGAGGGACAGGGATTCGACACTGAAGCTTTCTTT
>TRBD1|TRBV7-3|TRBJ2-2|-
CASSRGQAYDGELFF
TGTGCCAGCAGCCGTGGACAGGCTTATGACGGGGAGCTGTTTTTT
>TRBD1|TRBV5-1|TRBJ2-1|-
CASSLNPGQGRINEQFF
TGCGCCAGCAGCTTAAATCCGGGACAGGGGAGAATCAATGAGCAGTTCTTC
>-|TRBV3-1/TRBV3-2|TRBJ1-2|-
CASSQDSSTRGYTF
TGTGCCAGCAGCCAAGATTCCTCCACGCGGGGCTACACCTTC
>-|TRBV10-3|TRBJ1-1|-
CATRVGTPNTEAFF
TGTGCCACCAGGGTGGGGACACCGAACACTGAAGCTTTCTTT
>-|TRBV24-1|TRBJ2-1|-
CATRTSFAYNEQFF
TGTGCCACCAGGACATCTTTTGCCTACAATGAGCAGTTCTTC
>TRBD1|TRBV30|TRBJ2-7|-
CAWSPGQGIFEQYF
TGTGCCTGGAGCCCGGGACAGGGGATTTTCGAGCAGTACTTC
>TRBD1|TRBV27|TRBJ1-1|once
CASSLGARGITEAFF
TGTGCCAGCAGTCTGGGGGCCAGGGGGATCACTGAAGCTTTCTTT
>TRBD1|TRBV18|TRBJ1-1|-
CASSPGTGSLNTEAFF
TGTGCCAGCTCCCCGGGGACAGGGTCTCTGAACACTGAAGCTTTCTTT
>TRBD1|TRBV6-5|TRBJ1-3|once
CASSNRGTGNTIYF
TGTGCCAGCAGTAACAGGGGCACTGGAAACACCATATATTTT
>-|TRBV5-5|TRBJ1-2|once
CASSLALGDYGYTF
TGTGCCAGCAGTCTGGCCCTCGGGGACTATGGCTACACCTTC
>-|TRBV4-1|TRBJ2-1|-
CASSQGGSNEQFF
TGCGCCAGCAGCCAAGGTGGTAGCAATGAGCAGTTCTTC
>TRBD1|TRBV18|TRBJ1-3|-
CASSPPSGTGGAMYGNTIYF
TGTGCCAGCTCACCACCGTCGGGGACAGGGGGCGCGATGTATGGAAACACCATATATTTT
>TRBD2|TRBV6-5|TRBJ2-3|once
CASSYGGGADTQYF
TGTGCCAGCAGTTACGGTGGGGGGGCAGATACGCAGTATTTT
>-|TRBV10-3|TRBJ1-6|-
CAISAQAAKPNSPLHF
TGTGCCATCAGTGCTCAGGCCGCCAAGCCTAATTCACCCCTCCACTTT
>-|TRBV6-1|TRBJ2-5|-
CASSEVDNQETQYF
TGTGCCAGCAGTGAAGTAGACAACCAAGAGACCCAGTACTTC
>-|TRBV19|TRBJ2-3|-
CASSEGGDTQYF
TGTGCCAGTAGCGAAGGGGGAGATACGCAGTATTTT
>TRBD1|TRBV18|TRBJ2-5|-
CASSPTGIQETQYF
TGTGCCAGCTCACCGACAGGGATCCAAGAGACCCAGTACTTC
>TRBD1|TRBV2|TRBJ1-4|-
CASSDYTGDEKLFF
TGTGCCAGCAGTGATTATACAGGGGACGAAAAACTGTTTTTT
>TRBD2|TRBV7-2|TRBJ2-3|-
CASSYRGLVGTSTDTQYF
TGTGCCAGCAGCTACAGAGGACTAGTGGGGACTAGCACAGATACGCAGTATTTT
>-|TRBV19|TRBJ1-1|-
CASSIGRAEYTEAFF
TGTGCCAGTAGTATCGGGCGGGCCGAGTACACTGAAGCTTTCTTT
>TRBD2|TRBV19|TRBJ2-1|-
CASSIVVAGGIYNEQFF
TGTGCCAGTAGTATAGTGGTAGCGGGGGGGATATACAATGAGCAGTTCTTC
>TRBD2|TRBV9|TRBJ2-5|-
CASSVGGGRETQYF
TGTGCCAGCAGCGTAGGGGGCGGGAGGGAGACCCAGTACTTC
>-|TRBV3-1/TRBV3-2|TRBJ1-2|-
CASSHLHRTGNYGYTF
TGTGCCAGCAGCCACCTCCACCGGACGGGAAACTATGGCTACACCTTC
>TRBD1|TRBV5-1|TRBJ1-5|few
CASSSGTGLGQPQHF
TGCGCCAGCAGCTCCGGGACAGGGCTGGGTCAGCCCCAGCATTTT
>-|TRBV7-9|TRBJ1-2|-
CASDSGAGRTGYGYTF
TGTGCCAGCGACTCCGGAGCGGGACGGACTGGCTATGGCTACACCTTC
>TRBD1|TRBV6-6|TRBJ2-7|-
CATRDSSYEQYF
TGTGCCACCCGGGACAGCTCCTACGAGCAGTACTTC
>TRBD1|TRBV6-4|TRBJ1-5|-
CASSRQGGQPQHF
TGTGCCAGCAGCCGACAGGGTGGTCAGCCCCAGCATTTT
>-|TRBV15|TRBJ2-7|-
CATSRGGGLRYEQYF
TGTGCCACCAGCAGGGGAGGCGGACTCCGATACGAGCAGTACTTC
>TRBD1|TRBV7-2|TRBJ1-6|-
CASSSTGGESPLHF
TGTGCCAGCAGCTCGACAGGGGGAGAATCACCCCTCCACTTT
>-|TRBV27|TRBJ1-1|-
CASSSVGSEAFF
TGTGCCAGCAGTTCTGTGGGCTCTGAAGCTTTCTTT
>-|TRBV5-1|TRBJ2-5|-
CASSRTGWEGQETQYF
TGCGCCAGCAGCAGAACAGGGTGGGAGGGCCAAGAGACCCAGTACTTC
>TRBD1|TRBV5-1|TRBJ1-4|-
CASSKAGGGEKLFF
TGCGCCAGCAGCAAGGCAGGGGGTGGAGAAAAACTGTTTTTT
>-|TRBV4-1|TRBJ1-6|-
CASSQEGGSYNSPLHF
TGCGCCAGCAGCCAAGAGGGGGGATCCTATAATTCACCCCTCCACTTT